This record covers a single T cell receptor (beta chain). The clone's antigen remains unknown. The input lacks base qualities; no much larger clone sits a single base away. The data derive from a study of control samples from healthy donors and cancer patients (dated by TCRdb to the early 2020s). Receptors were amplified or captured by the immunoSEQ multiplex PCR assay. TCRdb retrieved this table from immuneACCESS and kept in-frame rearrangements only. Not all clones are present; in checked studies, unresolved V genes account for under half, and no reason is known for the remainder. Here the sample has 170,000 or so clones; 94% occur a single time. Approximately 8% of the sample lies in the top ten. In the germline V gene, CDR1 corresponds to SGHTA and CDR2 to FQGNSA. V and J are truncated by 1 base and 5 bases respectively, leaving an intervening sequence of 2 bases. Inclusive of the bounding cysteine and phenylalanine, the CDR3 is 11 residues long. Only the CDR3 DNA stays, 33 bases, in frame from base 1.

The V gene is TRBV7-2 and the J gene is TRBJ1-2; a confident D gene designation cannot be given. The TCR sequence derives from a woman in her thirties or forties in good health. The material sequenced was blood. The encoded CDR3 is CASSLEYGYTF. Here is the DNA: TGTGCCAGCAGCTTAGAGTATGGCTACACCTTC.